This TCR beta chain is from a study of lymphopenia after photon versus proton radiotherapy. The CDR3 consists of 18 residues. V was clipped by 0 bases and J by 2 bases, with 21 bases between them. Germline CDR1 is SGHKS and CDR2 is YYEKEE (reference sequence). The study's findings and limits: Oligoclonal CD8+ Temra expansion after nadir drove photon patients' diversity drop. Better survival with proton therapy was suggested as possible, not demonstrated. Post-nadir TCR diversity decline inversely tracked overall survival among those who died. Proton therapy kept repertoires fairly stable, unlike photons, which gained effector/memory cells.

Points on this clone: No antigen is known for it.

Profiling relied on immunoSEQ multiplex PCR, and the TCRdb table lists in-frame clones only, not all of them. The data contain over 50,000 clones, around 85% of them singletons. Sequences were derived from peripheral blood, sampled from a patient treated with photon-based radiotherapy. The chain uses TRBV5-5 and TRBJ2-7, with D perhaps given as TRBD1 or TRBD2 (5 bases each). The clonotype originates from a man aged 35-49 years with gastric cancer. Here the CDR3 reads CASSLDMVGRQFTYEQYF. The CDR3 nucleotides read TGTGCCAGCAGCTTGGATATGGTGGGACGGCAGTTCACCTACGAGCAGTACTTC.